This T cell receptor beta chain was captured by sequencing in a study of spatial heterogeneity in lung cancer. Background on the study: More beta-chain than alpha-chain sequences were consistently detected. General study results and limits: Ubiquitous expanded tumor TCRs showed up in blood more at resection than follow-up.

Individually, TCR cDNA molecules were each labelled with a unique molecular identifier. MiXCR, applied by TCRdb to the 5' RACE reads, yields one record per CDR3 protein. The repertoire holds around 60,000 distinct CDR3 sequences, with roughly 7.9% as singletons. This clonotype was detected many times. What it recognizes is unknown. This sample's time point: sample taken at primary tumor resection. Whole RNA came from tumor, nontumor lung or frozen PBMC and was sequenced without being sorted. Samples were donated by 72 untreated early-stage non-small cell lung cancer patients. The sequenced sample was PBMCs, obtained at surgery. The receptor's source is a female donor with early-stage non-small cell lung cancer.

The CDR3 DNA reads as TGCGCCAGCAGCTTGGATCCGGGAAGCAATCAGCCCCAGCATTTT. Translating it yields CASSLDPGSNQPQHF. The chain uses TRBV5-1 and TRBJ1-5, with no clear D. The germline V and J ends were trimmed by 0 bases and 1 base, with 8 bases remaining between them. The CDR3 has 15 residues. The V gene's germline CDR1 is SGHRS and CDR2 YFSETQ.